These T cell receptor beta chains were read from a single sample in a study of blood T cell repertoires in COVID-19. Assay used: immunoSEQ multiplex PCR; TCRdb lists only in-frame clones, some missing. There are about 48,000 clones in the sample; around 79% occur only once, and 15% to 20% lies in the top ten. The specimen sequenced was peripheral blood. The receptor source for this set is a human donor with active or convalescent COVID-19. The donor label of this sample is uncertain. Each CDR3 is given with its conserved first and last residue. A D gene is named only where the DNA matches it firmly. Clone size, where shown, is once, few, many, or a class for clones that have expanded.

d_call	clone_size	v_call	j_call	cdr3_length	cdr3_nt	cdr3_aa
TRBD1	NA	TRBV11-2	TRBJ2-2	16	TGTGCCAGCAGCTTATCCGGGACAGGGGGCACCGGGGAGCTGTTTTTT	CASSLSGTGGTGELFF
NA	NA	TRBV4-1	TRBJ1-4	16	TGCGCCAGCAGCCCGGAGCCCAGGGGCGAGAATGAAAAACTGTTTTTT	CASSPEPRGENEKLFF
TRBD2	NA	TRBV3-1/TRBV3-2	TRBJ2-7	18	TGTGCCAGCAGCCAAGACGGAATAGCGGGAGGTGCTTTCTACGAGCAGTACTTC	CASSQDGIAGGAFYEQYF
NA	NA	TRBV6-1	TRBJ2-7	14	TGTGCCAGCAGTGAAAGAGTTCCCCCGGGGGAGCAGTACTTC	CASSERVPPGEQYF
NA	NA	TRBV5-1	TRBJ2-7	15	TGCGCCAGCAGCTTGGAAGGACCCAGGACTTACGAGCAGTACTTC	CASSLEGPRTYEQYF
TRBD1	NA	TRBV30	TRBJ2-2	15	TGTGCCTGGAGTGTTCCGACAGGGGACACCGGGGAGCTGTTTTTT	CAWSVPTGDTGELFF
NA	NA	TRBV7-2	TRBJ1-5	16	TGTGCCAGCAGCAGAGCGGGACTCCCTCGGAATCAGCCCCAGCATTTT	CASSRAGLPRNQPQHF
NA	NA	TRBV6-1	TRBJ1-2	11	TGTGCCAGCAGTGAGACAGATGGCTACACCTTC	CASSETDGYTF
NA	NA	TRBV30	TRBJ1-2	13	TGTGCCTGGAGTCAGGACGAGGGCTATGGCTACACCTTC	CAWSQDEGYGYTF
TRBD2	NA	TRBV27	TRBJ2-5	17	TGTGCCAGCAGTTCCTATGGCTCGGGACTAGCGGGAGGGCGAGTGGACTTC	CASSSYGSGLAGGRVDF
TRBD1	many	TRBV28	TRBJ2-7	19	TGTGCCAGCAGTTCTCAGACCCTCCAATCCGGACAGGGTGTCTACGAGCAGTACTTC	CASSSQTLQSGQGVYEQYF
TRBD1	NA	TRBV3-1/TRBV3-2	TRBJ2-1	16	TGTGCCAGCAGCCCCCCCAGACAGGGGGCGAACAATGAGCAGTTCTTC	CASSPPRQGANNEQFF
TRBD1	NA	TRBV19	TRBJ1-6	15	TGTGCCAGTAGTATAGGCTGGACAGGGGTAGAGCCCCTCCACTTT	CASSIGWTGVEPLHF
NA	NA	TRBV19	TRBJ1-2	14	TGTGCCAGTAAAGTCCAGGGGCCAAGCTATGGCTACACCTTC	CASKVQGPSYGYTF
TRBD1	once	TRBV7-3	TRBJ1-4	14	TGTGCCAGCAGCTCCGGGACAGGGGGTGAAAAACTGTTTTTT	CASSSGTGGEKLFF
TRBD1	NA	TRBV6-5	TRBJ2-7	14	TGTGCCAGCGCTGAGACAGGGGGCATCTACGAGCAGTACTTC	CASAETGGIYEQYF
TRBD1	NA	TRBV9	TRBJ1-2	14	TGTGCCAGCAGCGCGACCGGGACAGCTTATGGCTACACCTTC	CASSATGTAYGYTF
NA	NA	TRBV5-1	TRBJ1-6	13	TGCGCCAGCACCCAGGGGACGGATTCACCCCTCCACTTT	CASTQGTDSPLHF
TRBD2	once	TRBV11-2	TRBJ2-3	18	TGTGCCAGCAGCTTACGACTAGCGGGAGTATTGCGCACAGATACGCAGTATTTT	CASSLRLAGVLRTDTQYF
NA	NA	TRBV19	TRBJ2-7	11	TGTGCCACTGGGAGCTCCTACGAGCAGTACTTC	CATGSSYEQYF
NA	many	TRBV11-3	TRBJ2-5	12	TGTGCCAGCAGTCCAGGGCGGGAGACCCAGTACTTC	CASSPGRETQYF
NA	NA	TRBV3-1/TRBV3-2	TRBJ1-6	17	TGTGCCAGCAGCCAGTACAATCCCATACATCATAATTCACCCCTCCACTTT	CASSQYNPIHHNSPLHF
NA	few	TRBV11-2	TRBJ1-2	13	TGTGCCAGCAGCCGGATACTACTCGAGGGCTACACCTTC	CASSRILLEGYTF
NA	NA	TRBV7-9	TRBJ1-4	14	TGTGCCAGCAGCTTTGGGGGCATAATTGAAAAACTGTTTTTT	CASSFGGIIEKLFF
TRBD2	few	TRBV3-1/TRBV3-2	TRBJ2-5	16	TGTGCCAGCAGCCAAGATCGGACTAGCGGAAGGGAGACCCAGTACTTC	CASSQDRTSGRETQYF
NA	NA	TRBV3-1/TRBV3-2	TRBJ2-2	12	TGTGCCAGCAGCCAAGGAGGCAGGGAGCTGTTTTTT	CASSQGGRELFF